This paragraph reports one T cell receptor beta chain. This clone appeared a few times. Its antigen is still unknown. No qualities accompany the bases; no much larger clone lies one base away. All of the isolated RNA was reverse transcribed with the High Capacity cDNA Reverse Transcription Kit, so expressed TCRB transcripts were sequenced. Deep immunoSEQ sequencing was applied to naive, central memory and regulatory T cell samples, giving an average of about 3.8 million total reads per sample. After sorted cells were lysed in RLT buffer, RNA was extracted with DNase-treated RNeasy Micro or Mini kits, with the choice depending on cell number. Each cell subset was processed separately to prevent cross-contamination, with patient and healthy donor samples processed together. The immunoSEQ multiplex PCR was used to amplify TCRB sequences from cDNA, generating 87-bp fragments that spanned the CDR3 region. Amplicons were sequenced on the Illumina HiSeq platform. Per the authors' processing: Synthetic template baselines were used to correct PCR bias computationally, reads within Hamming distance 2 were collapsed, and singletons that could not be merged were discarded. Reads were aligned against IMGT so that V, D and J genes, CDR3 length and insertions or deletions at six rearrangement sites could be assigned. Within each subset, clonotype counts were normalized to sorted cell number, after which true diversity and Gini coefficients were computed with the tcR R package. Repertoire sharing was quantified using the overlap coefficient calculated on TCRB nucleotide sequences. Out-of-frame TCRB sequences from naive cells were analyzed as a proxy for the pre-selection repertoire. TCRdb retrieved this table from immuneACCESS and kept in-frame rearrangements only. Not all clones are present; in checked studies, unresolved V genes account for under half, and no reason is known for the remainder. V and J calls and clone size come straight from that table; D and trimming were deduced from the DNA. The table for this sample lists 300,000 to 450,000 clones; around 13% of them were counted only once. Roughly 0.017% of the sample is taken by the ten largest.

Each donor gave one peripheral blood draw, averaging approximately 110 mL, which was collected into heparinised tubes. A BD FACSAria II and a panel including CD45RO, CCR7, CD25, CD127, CD95 and CD27 were used to sort naive, central memory, regulatory and stem cell-like memory CD4+ T cells. A purity above 95% was achieved for all sorted populations. Right away, PBMCs were isolated by Lymphoprep density gradient centrifugation and were stained directly, with no culture step. To minimize batch effects, samples were stained and sorted in pairs, one healthy donor with one patient per experiment. The CDR3 holds 17 amino acids from the cysteine to the phenylalanine. The only DNA kept is the CDR3, 51 bases in frame from the first base. V gives up 0 bases and J gives up 5 bases, and the segment between their germline ends measures 17 bases. CDR1 LGHNA and CDR2 YSLEER are derived from the germline V gene. This sample is drawn from a study of beta chain features in type 1 diabetes listed by TCRdb under 2018. For the wider study: No differences in mean age, gender distribution, total cell number or subset yield were found between patients and healthy donors. Across all samples, around 99 million sorted cells were examined, and cell number per subset correlated strongly with RNA yield. The study compared the TCRB repertoires of sorted circulating CD4+ T cell subsets in recently diagnosed type 1 diabetes patients with those in matched healthy donors. Regulatory and stem cell-like memory subsets were isolated from only 8 patients and roughly eight healthy donors, whereas naive and central memory subsets came from all 30 or so donors.

Overall study outcomes, separate from this receptor: A moderate but significant shortening of TCRB CDR3 length was observed in type 1 diabetes patients in all four CD4+ subsets. Only small numbers of individuals were included in the HLA sub-analyses, which left unresolved whether HLA type had any influence on TCRB rearrangement. Naive, central memory and regulatory TCRB repertoires appeared more similar among patients than among healthy donors. Sequencing cDNA rather than genomic DNA could over-represent highly expressing activated cells, although activation and CD3 levels did not differ between groups. At VDJ recombination sites, type 1 diabetes patients had fewer insertions and more deleted nucleotides, which implies abnormalities in thymic rearrangement. PCR might favor shorter templates, but patient and control samples were amplified and corrected together, so any skew would affect both groups equally.

The rearranged chain carries TRBV4-3 and TRBJ2-1; the D gene cannot be named for sure. The sequence came from a man between 18 and 35 years old in good health. Material: naive CD4+ T cells from blood. Explained via the paper, the cell subset or site label denotes: true naive CD4+ T cells. The CDR3 region reads CASSQDVRRHPNNEQFF. The DNA is TGCGCCAGCAGCCAAGATGTGAGGCGGCATCCTAACAATGAGCAGTTCTTC.